Shown below are 14 T cell receptor beta chains from a single sample sequenced in a study of CD4 and CD8 cells across lung adenocarcinoma regions. A single record per CDR3 protein comes from TCRdb applying MiXCR to the PCR reads. The data show about 11,000 distinct CDR3 sequences, with approximately 49% seen just once and approximately 33% held by the top ten. Sequencing was done on a sample of CD8+ T cells from the center of a lung tumor. The origin of the receptors is a female donor with lung adenocarcinoma. The CD4 and CD8 labels of this study may be unreliable.

The V gene is TRBV5-1, the J gene TRBJ2-5, with D hard to call. This CDR3 is 14 amino acids long. V lost 1 base and J lost 2, with 9 bases in between. The germline V gene encodes CDR1 SGHRS and CDR2 YFSETQ. CDR3 DNA sequence: TGCGCCAGCAGCTTGACCCCCGTACAAGAGACCCAGTACTTC. Translation: CASSLTPVQETQYF.

The count of this clonotype is one. The chain uses TRBV6-1 and TRBJ2-5; D could derive from TRBD1 or TRBD2 (6 bases each). CDR3 size: 16 residues. Per the germline V gene, CDR1 is MNHNS and CDR2 is SASEGT. V lost 3 bases and J 0 bases, leaving 14 bases between the germline ends. CDR3 bases: TGTGCCAGCAGTGACCACGGGGGCCGTGACCAAGAGACCCAGTACTTC. Its translation: CASSDHGGRDQETQYF.

This chain uses TRBV6-5 with TRBJ2-2; 11 nucleotides line up with TRBD2. The CDR3 spans 16 residues. The V and J ends lost 4 bases and 16 bases, in that order; junction bases with no gene match: 17. CDR1 and CDR2 (germline): MNHEY, SVGAGI. CDR3: CASSFIAGGHTGAQFF. For the CDR3, the DNA is TGTGCCAGCAGTTTCATAGCGGGGGGGCATACAGGGGCGCAGTTTTTT.

The chain combines TRBV6-1 with TRBJ2-1; the D gene is possibly TRBD2 (6 bases). CDR1 is MNHNS, CDR2 SASEGT, per germline. The CDR3 contains 16 residues. The germline V and J ends were trimmed by 2 bases and 0 bases, with 11 bases remaining between them. In DNA, the CDR3 is TGTGCCAGCAGTGAACTACGGGGGAGCTCCTACAATGAGCAGTTCTTC. This gives the protein CASSELRGSSYNEQFF.

In the case of this clonotype: The germline gene is not matched at one end of the junction; a read error may be the cause. The chain is built from TRBV7-2 and TRBJ2-3; no firm D call. The DNA end is more similar to TRBJ2-5, so the J call may be wrong. This CDR3 has 14 amino acids. The germline gives CDR1 SGHTA, CDR2 FQGNSA. CDR3 in amino acids: CASSVASGPDTQYF. CDR3 DNA: TGTGCCAGCAGCGTAGCTAGTGGCCCAGATACCCAGTACTTC.

This clonotype is medium-sized (0.01 to 0.1%) by share. The chain combines TRBV6-5 with TRBJ2-5; 8 nucleotides align to TRBD1. The CDR3 sequence is 16 residues long. The V gene end was trimmed by 2 bases and the J gene end by 2 bases; junction bases not matched to a gene: 7. Per the germline V gene, CDR1 is MNHEY and CDR2 is SVGAGI. DNA for the CDR3: TGTGCCAGCAGTTACCAAATGACAGGGGTTCAAGAGACCCAGTACTTC. Translation: CASSYQMTGVQETQYF.

This clonotype occurred once. The rearrangement uses TRBV4-1 and TRBJ2-1; D is perhaps TRBD2 (6 bases). Germline CDR1 is MGHRA and CDR2 is YSYEKL. CDR3 length: 16 residues. V was clipped by 0 bases and J by 2 bases, with 11 bases between them. This CDR3 reads CASSQDITGAYNEQFF. The CDR3 DNA sequence: TGCGCCAGCAGCCAAGATATTACGGGGGCCTACAATGAGCAGTTCTTC.

The chain joins TRBV7-2 to TRBJ1-2; unclear D gene. V was trimmed by 0 bases and J by 0 bases, leaving 8 bases between them. The CDR3 is made up of 15 amino acids. Germline V CDR1 and CDR2: SGHTA, FQGNSA. The CDR3 DNA follows: TGTGCCAGCAGCTTAGCTACAGCAGCTAACTATGGCTACACCTTC. As protein: CASSLATAANYGYTF.

Details on this clonotype: One end of the junction varies from germline; a read error may be responsible. The chain couples TRBV6-1 to TRBJ2-5; D unclear. CDR3 length equals 14 residues. CDR1 is MNHNS and CDR2 is SASEGT in the germline V gene. CDR3: CASSEAGGQNEQFF. Written as DNA, the CDR3 is TGTGCCAGCAGTGAAGCCGGCGGCCAGAATGAGCAATTCTTC.

The CDR3 DNA sequence: TGTGCCAGCAGCTTGACTAGCGGGGGCCAAGAGACCCAGTACTTC. Translated, it gives CASSLTSGGQETQYF. The chain is built from TRBV7-6 and TRBJ2-1; the match to TRBD2 covers 12 bases. The DNA end is more similar to TRBJ2-5, so the J call may be wrong. Germline V CDR1 and CDR2: SGHVS, FNYEAQ. This CDR3 is built from 15 residues.

The chain joins TRBV6-1 to TRBJ2-1; 8 bases are shared with TRBD1. The tail of the sequence fits TRBJ2-7 better, so the J call may be wrong. Germline-derived CDR1 and CDR2 are MNHNS and SASEGT. The CDR3 is 13 residues long. CDR3 in amino acids: CASIGQGAYEQYF. The CDR3 region has the DNA TGTGCCAGCATTGGACAGGGAGCCTACGAGCAGTACTTC.

This clonotype appeared many times. The CDR3 spells CASSRPGQGNTIYF. DNA for the CDR3: TGCGCCAGCAGCCGGCCGGGACAGGGAAACACCATATATTTT. The genes are TRBV4-1 and TRBJ1-3; TRBD1 agrees at 7 bases. The J segment lost 4 bases and the V segment lost 4 bases, leaving 4 bases of the junction unmatched. The CDR3 contains 14 residues. Germline V gives CDR1 MGHRA, CDR2 YSYEKL.

This clonotype was found a few times. The chain has TRBV6-5 and TRBJ2-3, with D possibly TRBD2 on 5 matching bases. Germline values: CDR1 MNHEY, CDR2 SVGAGI. There are 15 residues in the CDR3. Trimming removed 0 bases at V and 4 bases at J, with 11 bases between. The CDR3, as DNA: TGTGCCAGCAGTTACTCGCAAAGCGGCCCAGATACGCAGTATTTT. Translating it yields CASSYSQSGPDTQYF.

A word on this clonotype: One junction end disagrees with the germline gene, perhaps due to a read error. This rearrangement joins TRBV6-1 to TRBJ2-4, with 8 bases aligning to TRBD2. The germline V gene encodes CDR1 MNHNS and CDR2 SASEGT. The CDR3 contains 14 residues. In DNA form, the CDR3 reads TGTGCCGGCTCGGGGGGGTCTGGCAAAGACACGCAGTATTTC. It encodes CAGSGGSGKDTQYF.